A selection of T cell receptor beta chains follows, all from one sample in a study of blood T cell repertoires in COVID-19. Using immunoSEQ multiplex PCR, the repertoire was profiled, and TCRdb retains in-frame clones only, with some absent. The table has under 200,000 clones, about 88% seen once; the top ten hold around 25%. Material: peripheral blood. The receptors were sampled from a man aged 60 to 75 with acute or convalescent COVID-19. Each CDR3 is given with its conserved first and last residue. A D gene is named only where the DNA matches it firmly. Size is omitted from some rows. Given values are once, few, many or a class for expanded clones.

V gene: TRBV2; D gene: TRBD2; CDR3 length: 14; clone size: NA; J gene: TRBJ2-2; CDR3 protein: CASRGGLAAGELFF; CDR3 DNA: TGTGCCAGCAGGGGGGGACTAGCCGCCGGGGAGCTGTTTTTT
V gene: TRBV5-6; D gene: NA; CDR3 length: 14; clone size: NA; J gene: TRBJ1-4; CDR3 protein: CASSLDSLNEKLFF; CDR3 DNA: TGTGCCAGCAGCTTGGACAGCCTCAATGAAAAACTGTTTTTT
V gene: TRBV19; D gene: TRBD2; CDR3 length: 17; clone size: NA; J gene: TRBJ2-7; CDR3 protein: CASSLPPGLGRPYEQYF; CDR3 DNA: TGTGCCAGTAGTCTCCCCCCGGGACTAGGACGGCCCTACGAGCAGTACTTC
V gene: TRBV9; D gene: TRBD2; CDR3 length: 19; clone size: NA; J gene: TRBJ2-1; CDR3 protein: CASSADPGLAGETYNEQFF; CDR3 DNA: TGTGCCAGCAGCGCCGATCCGGGACTAGCGGGAGAGACCTACAATGAGCAGTTCTTC
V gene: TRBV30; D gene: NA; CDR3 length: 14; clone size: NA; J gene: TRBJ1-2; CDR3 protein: CAWSVLLGEAGYTF; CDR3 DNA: TGTGCCTGGAGTGTACTTTTGGGGGAGGCTGGCTACACCTTC
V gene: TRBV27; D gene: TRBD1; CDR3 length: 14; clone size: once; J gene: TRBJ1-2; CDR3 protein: CASSLTGANYGYTF; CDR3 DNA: TGTGCCAGCAGTTTAACAGGGGCTAACTATGGCTACACCTTC
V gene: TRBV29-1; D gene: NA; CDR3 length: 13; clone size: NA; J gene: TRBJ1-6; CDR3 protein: CSVEVSDNSPLHF; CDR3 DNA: TGCAGCGTTGAAGTATCCGATAATTCACCCCTCCACTTT
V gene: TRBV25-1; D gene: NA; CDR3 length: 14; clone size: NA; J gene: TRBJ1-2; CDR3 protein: CASSQGLGNYGYTF; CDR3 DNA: TGTGCCAGCAGCCAGGGCCTGGGAAACTATGGCTACACCTTC
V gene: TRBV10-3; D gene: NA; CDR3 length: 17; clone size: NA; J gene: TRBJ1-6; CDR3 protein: CAISDRVSSSYNSPLHF; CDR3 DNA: TGTGCCATCAGTGACAGGGTTTCAAGCTCCTATAATTCACCCCTCCACTTT
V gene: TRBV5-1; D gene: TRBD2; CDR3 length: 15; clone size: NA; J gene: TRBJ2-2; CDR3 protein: CASSLTSGGTGELFF; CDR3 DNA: TGCGCCAGCAGCTTGACTAGCGGGGGGACCGGGGAGCTGTTTTTT
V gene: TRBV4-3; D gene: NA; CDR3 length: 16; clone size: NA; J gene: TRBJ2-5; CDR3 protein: CASSPVETVAGETQYF; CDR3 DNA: TGCGCCAGCAGCCCCGTTGAGACGGTAGCCGGGGAGACCCAGTACTTC
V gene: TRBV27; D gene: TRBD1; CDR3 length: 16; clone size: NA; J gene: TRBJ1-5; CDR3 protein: CASSTKQGGMNQPQHF; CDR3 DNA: TGTGCCAGCAGTACGAAACAGGGGGGGATGAATCAGCCCCAGCATTTT
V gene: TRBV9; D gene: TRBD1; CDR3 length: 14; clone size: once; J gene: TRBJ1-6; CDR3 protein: CASSPGQGNSPLHF; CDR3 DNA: TGTGCCAGCAGTCCGGGACAGGGCAATTCACCCCTCCACTTT
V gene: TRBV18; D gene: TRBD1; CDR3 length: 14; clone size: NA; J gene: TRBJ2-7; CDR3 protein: CASSPGQGLYEQYF; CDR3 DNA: TGTGCCAGCTCACCGGGACAGGGACTCTACGAGCAGTACTTC
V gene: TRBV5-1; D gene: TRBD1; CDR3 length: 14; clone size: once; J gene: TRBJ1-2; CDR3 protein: CASSGTGTNYGYTF; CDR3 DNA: TGCGCCAGCAGCGGGACAGGGACTAACTATGGCTACACCTTC
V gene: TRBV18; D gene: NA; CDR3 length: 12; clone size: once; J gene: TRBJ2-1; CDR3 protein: CASSPLMNEQFF; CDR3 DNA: TGTGCCAGCTCACCCCTTATGAATGAGCAGTTCTTC
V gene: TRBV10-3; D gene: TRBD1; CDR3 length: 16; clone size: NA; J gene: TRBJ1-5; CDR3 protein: CAISLDRADSNQPQHF; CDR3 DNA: TGTGCCATCAGTTTGGACAGGGCGGATAGCAATCAGCCCCAGCATTTT